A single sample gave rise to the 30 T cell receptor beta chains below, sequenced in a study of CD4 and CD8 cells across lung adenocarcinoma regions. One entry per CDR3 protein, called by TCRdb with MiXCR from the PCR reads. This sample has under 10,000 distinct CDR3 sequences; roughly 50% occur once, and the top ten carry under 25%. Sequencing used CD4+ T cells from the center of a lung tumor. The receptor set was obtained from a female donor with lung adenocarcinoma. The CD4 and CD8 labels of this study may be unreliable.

CDR3 coding DNA: TGTGCCAGCAGCTTAATGAACGGGGAGCTGTTTTTT. Amino acids: CASSLMNGELFF. The chain has TRBV7-3 and TRBJ2-2, with no clear D. This CDR3 is 12 amino acids long. From germline, CDR1 is SGHTA and CDR2 FQGTGA. Between the trimmed V and J ends, which lost 1 base and 7 bases, there was a span of 4 bases.

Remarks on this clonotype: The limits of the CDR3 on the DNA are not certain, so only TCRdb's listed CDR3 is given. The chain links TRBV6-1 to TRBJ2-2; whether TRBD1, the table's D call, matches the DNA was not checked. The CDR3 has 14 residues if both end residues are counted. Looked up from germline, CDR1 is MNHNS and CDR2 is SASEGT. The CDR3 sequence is CASSNAVGTGTLYF.

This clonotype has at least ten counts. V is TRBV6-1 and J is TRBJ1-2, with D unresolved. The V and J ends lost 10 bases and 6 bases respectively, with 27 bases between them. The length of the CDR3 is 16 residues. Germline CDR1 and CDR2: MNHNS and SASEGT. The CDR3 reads CATAVPFSLGYDGYTF. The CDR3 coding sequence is TGTGCCACCGCCGTTCCTTTCTCTTTAGGGTATGATGGCTACACCTTC.

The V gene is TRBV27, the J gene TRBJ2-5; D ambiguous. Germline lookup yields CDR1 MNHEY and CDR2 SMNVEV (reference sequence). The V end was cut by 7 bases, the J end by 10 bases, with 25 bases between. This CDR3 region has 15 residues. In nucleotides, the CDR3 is TGTGCCAGCACCAACCTCGGCGGTGAAGGAAAGATCCAGTACTTC. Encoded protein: CASTNLGGEGKIQYF.

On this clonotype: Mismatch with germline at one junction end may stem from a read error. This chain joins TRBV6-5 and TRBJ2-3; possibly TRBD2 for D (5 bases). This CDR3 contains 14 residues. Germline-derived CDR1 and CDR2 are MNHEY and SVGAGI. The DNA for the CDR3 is TGTGCCAGCAGTTACGAGGGAAACCCAGATACGCAGTATTTC. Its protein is CASSYEGNPDTQYF.

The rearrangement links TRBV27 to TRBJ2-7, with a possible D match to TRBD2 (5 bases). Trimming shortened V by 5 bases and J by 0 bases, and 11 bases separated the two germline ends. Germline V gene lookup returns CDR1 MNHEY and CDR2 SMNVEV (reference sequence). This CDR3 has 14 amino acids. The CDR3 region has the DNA TGTGCCAGCAGTCGAGGACTGCGCTCCTACGAGCAGTACTTC. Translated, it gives CASSRGLRSYEQYF.

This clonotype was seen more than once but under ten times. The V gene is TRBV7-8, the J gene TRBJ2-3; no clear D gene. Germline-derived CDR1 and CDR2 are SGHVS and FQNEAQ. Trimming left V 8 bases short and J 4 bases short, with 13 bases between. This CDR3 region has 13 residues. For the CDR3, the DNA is TGTGCCAGCCGCCCTCACCGGGCAGATACGCAGTATTTT. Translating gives CASRPHRADTQYF.

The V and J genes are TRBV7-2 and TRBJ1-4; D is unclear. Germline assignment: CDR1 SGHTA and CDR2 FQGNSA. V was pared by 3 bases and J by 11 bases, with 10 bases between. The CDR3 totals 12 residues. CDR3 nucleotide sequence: TGTGCCAGCAGCTTCGGCGAGCGGAAACTGTTTTTT. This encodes CASSFGERKLFF.

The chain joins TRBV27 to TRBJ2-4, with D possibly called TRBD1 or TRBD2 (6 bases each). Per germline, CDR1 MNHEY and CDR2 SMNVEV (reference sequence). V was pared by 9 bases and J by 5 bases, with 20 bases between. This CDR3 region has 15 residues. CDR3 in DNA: TGTGCCAGGAGCAACGGGGGCGGGGACGAAAACATTCAGTACTTC. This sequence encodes CARSNGGGDENIQYF.

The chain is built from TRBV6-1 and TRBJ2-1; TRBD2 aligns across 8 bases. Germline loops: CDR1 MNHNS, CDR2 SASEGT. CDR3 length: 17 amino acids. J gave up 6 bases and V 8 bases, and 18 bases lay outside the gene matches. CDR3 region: CASWGPSPAGGGNEQFF. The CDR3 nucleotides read TGTGCCAGCTGGGGCCCCAGCCCCGCGGGGGGCGGCAATGAGCAGTTCTTC.

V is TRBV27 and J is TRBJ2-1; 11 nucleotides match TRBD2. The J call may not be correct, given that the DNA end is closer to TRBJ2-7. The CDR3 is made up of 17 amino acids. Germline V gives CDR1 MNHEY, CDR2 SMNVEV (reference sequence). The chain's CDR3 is CASSFRLAGGLSYEQYF. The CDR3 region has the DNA TGTGCCAGCAGTTTTAGGCTAGCGGGAGGTCTATCCTACGAGCAGTACTTC.

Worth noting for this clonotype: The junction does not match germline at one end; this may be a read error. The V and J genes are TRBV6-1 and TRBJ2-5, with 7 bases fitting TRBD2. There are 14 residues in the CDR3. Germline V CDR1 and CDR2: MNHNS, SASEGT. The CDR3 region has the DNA TGTGCGGCCCGACGGGCGGGGGACCAAGAGACCCAGTATTTC. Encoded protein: CAARRAGDQETQYF.

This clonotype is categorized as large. CDR3 in amino acids: CASSLFGSAEQFF. Here the CDR3 DNA reads TGTGCCAGCAGTTTATTCGGGAGTGCTGAGCAGTTCTTC. The rearrangement joins TRBV27 to TRBJ2-1; a possible D gene is TRBD2 (6 bases). Germline CDR1 reads MNHEY; CDR2 reads SMNVEV (reference sequence). This CDR3 spans 13 amino acids. V was shortened by 1 base and J by 9 bases, with 10 bases between the two germline ends.

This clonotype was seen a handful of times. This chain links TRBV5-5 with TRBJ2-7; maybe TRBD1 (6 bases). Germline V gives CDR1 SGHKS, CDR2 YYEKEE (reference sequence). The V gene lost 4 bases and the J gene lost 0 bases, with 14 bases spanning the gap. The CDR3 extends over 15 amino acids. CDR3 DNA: TGTGCCAGCAGCGACAGGTCGCCCCTCTCCTACGAGCAGTACTTC. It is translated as CASSDRSPLSYEQYF.

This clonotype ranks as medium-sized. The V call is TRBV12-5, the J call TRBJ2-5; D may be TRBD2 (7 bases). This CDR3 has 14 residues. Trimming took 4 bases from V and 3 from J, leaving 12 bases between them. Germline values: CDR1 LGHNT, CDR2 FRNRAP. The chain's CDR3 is CASGSGAGEETQYF. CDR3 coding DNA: TGTGCTAGTGGTTCAGGGGCGGGAGAAGAGACCCAGTACTTC.

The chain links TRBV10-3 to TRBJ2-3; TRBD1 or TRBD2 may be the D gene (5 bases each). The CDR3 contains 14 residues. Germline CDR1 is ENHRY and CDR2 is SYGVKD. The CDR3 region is CAGSGGRDQETQYF. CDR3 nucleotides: TGTGCGGGGAGTGGGGGACGAGACCAGGAGACGCAGTATTTT.

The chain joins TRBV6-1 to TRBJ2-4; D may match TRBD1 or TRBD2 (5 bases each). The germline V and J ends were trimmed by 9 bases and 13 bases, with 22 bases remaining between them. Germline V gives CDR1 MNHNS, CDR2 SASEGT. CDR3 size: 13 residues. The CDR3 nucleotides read TGTGCCAGGGGGGTGAGAGGCAAAGATACGCAGTACTTC. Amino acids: CARGVRGKDTQYF.

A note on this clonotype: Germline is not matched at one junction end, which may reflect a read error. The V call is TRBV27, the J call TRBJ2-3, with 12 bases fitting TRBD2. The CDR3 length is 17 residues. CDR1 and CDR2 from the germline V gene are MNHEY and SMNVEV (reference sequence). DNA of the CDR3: TGTGCCAGCAGTCCGGGACTAGCGGGCGGGGTCAAAGATACCCAGTATTTC. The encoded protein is CASSPGLAGGVKDTQYF.

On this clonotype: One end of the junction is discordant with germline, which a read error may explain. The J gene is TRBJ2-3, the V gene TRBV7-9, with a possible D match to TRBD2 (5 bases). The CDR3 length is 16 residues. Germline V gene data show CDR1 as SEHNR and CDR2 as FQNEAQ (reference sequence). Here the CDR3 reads CASRVTGVLGTDTQYF. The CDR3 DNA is TGTGCCAGCAGGGTTACGGGTGTACTAGGCACAGATACCCAGTACTTT.

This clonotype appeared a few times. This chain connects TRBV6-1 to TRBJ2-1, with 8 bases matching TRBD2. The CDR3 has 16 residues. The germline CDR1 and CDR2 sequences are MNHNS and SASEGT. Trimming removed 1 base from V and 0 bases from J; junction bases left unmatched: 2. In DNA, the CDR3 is TGTGCCAGCAGTGAAGGGGCGGGAGGCTCCTACAATGAGCAGTTCTTC. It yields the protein CASSEGAGGSYNEQFF.

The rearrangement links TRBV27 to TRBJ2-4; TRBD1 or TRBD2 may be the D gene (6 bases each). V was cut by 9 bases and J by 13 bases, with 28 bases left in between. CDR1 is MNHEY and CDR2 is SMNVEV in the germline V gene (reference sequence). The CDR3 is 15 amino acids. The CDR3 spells CARANGGGEENTQYF. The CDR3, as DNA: TGTGCCAGGGCCAACGGGGGCGGGGAAGAAAACACCCAGTACTTC.

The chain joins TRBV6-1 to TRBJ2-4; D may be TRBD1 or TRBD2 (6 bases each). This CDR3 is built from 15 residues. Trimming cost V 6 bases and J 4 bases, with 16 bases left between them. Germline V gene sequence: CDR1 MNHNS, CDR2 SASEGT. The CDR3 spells CASSDLEGGKNIQYF. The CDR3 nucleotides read TGTGCCAGCAGCGACCTTGAGGGGGGAAAAAACATTCAGTACTTC.

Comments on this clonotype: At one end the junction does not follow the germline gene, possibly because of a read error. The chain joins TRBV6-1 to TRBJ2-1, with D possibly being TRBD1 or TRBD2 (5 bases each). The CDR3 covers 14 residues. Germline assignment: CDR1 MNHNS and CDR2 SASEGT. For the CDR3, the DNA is TGTGCGGGCAGAGGGGCACGTGAGGCAGAGACGCAGTACTTT. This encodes CAGRGAREAETQYF.

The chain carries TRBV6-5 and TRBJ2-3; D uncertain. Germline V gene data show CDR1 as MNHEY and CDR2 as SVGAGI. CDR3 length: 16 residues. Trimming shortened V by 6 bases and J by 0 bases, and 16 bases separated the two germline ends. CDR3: CASSYTDRPSTDTQYF. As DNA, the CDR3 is TGTGCCAGCAGCTACACCGACCGGCCGAGCACAGATACGCAGTATTTT.

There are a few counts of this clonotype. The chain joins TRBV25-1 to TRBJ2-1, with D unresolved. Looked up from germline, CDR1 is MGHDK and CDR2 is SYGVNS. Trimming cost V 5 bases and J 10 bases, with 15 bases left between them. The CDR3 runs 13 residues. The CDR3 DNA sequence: TGTGCCAGCAGTCCCCTAACCGGTTACGAGCAGTTCTTC. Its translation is CASSPLTGYEQFF. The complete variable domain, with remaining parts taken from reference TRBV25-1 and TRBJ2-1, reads EADIYQTPRYLVIGTGKKITLECSQTMGHDKMYWYQQDPGMELHLIHYSYGVNSTEKGDLSSESTVSRIRTEHFPLTLESARPSHTSQYLCASSPLTGYEQFFGPGTRLTVL.

The CDR3 region is CASSEFGQGSIDEQFF. In DNA, the CDR3 is TGCGCCAGCAGTGAATTCGGACAGGGGAGTATCGATGAGCAGTTCTTC. V gene TRBV10-1 combines with J gene TRBJ2-1; 9 nucleotides align to TRBD1. Trimming cost V 3 bases and J 8 bases; bases outside gene matches: 11. In germline, CDR1 is WNHNN, CDR2 SYGVQD (reference sequence). This CDR3 is 16 amino acids long.

Written as DNA, the CDR3 is TGTGCCAGCAGTTACTACCGGGACAGGGGATATGGCTACACCTTC. It specifies CASSYYRDRGYGYTF. The J gene is TRBJ1-2, the V gene TRBV6-5; 10 nucleotides line up with TRBD1. The CDR3 consists of 15 residues. Trimming cost V 1 base and J 5 bases; bases outside gene matches: 4. CDR1 MNHEY and CDR2 SVGAGI come from the germline V gene.

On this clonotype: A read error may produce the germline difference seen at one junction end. CDR3 sequence (DNA): TGTGCCGGGGGTTCCGGGACAGGGGGCTCGGATACGCAGTATTTC. Protein: CAGGSGTGGSDTQYF. The chain couples TRBV6-1 to TRBJ2-3, with TRBD1 matching 12 bases. Germline V CDR1 and CDR2: MNHNS, SASEGT. This CDR3 is 15 amino acids long.

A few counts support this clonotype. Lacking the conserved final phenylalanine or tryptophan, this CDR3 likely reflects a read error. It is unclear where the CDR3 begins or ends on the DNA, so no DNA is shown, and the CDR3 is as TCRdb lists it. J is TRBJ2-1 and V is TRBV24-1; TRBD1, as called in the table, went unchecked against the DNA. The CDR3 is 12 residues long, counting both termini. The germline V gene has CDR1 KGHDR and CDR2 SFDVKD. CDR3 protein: CGTSRSQRGCQG.

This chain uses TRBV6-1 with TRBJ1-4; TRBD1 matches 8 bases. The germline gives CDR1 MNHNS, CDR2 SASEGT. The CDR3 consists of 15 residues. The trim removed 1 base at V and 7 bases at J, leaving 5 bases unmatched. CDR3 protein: CASSEESGQGEKLFF. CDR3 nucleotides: TGTGCCAGCAGTGAAGAGTCCGGACAGGGTGAAAAACTGTTTTTT.